The 10 T cell receptor beta chains listed next were all sequenced from one sample in a study of shared clonotypes between healthy human individuals (dated by TCRdb to 2018 to 2021). Receptor libraries were prepared by the immunoSEQ multiplex PCR assay. Here the immuneACCESS table is served through TCRdb, limited to in-frame sequences with V and J called. Missing clones are a known gap in these copies; in checked studies unresolved V genes cover under half, and the rest lacks a known reason. The sample table holds approximately 600,000 clones, of which 85% to 95% were seen once. Approximately 0.11% of the sample is taken by the ten largest. CD8 naive samples were CD45RO-negative cells positively selected for CCR7, giving a CD45RA+CCR7+ population that excluded TemRA cells. Material: naive CD8+ T cells sorted from blood. In the paper's terms, the cell subset or site label means: CD45RA+CCR7+. Receptor source: a woman in her 30s in good health.

V is TRBV6-6 and J is TRBJ2-3, with 7 positions matching TRBD2. V trimming: 8 bases; J trimming: 6 bases; junction bases outside the gene matches: 5. CDR1 and CDR2 from the germline V gene are MNHNY and SVGAGI (reference sequence). CDR3 length equals 12 residues. This CDR3 is CASGSGIDTQYF. CDR3 sequence (DNA): TGTGCCAGCGGAAGCGGGATTGATACGCAGTATTTT.

This sequence joins TRBV5-1 and TRBJ2-7, with TRBD1 identical over 10 bases. V lost 4 bases and J lost 6; bases outside the gene matches: 7. Germline V gene data show CDR1 as SGHRS and CDR2 as YFSETQ. The CDR3 has 14 residues. CDR3 nucleotides: TGCGCCAGCAGCCCGGACAGGGGGTTTTCCGAGCAGTACTTC. Amino acid sequence: CASSPDRGFSEQYF.

The gene calls are TRBV4-1 and TRBJ1-5, with D hard to call. The V end lost 1 base, the J end lost 0 bases, and 10 bases lay between the germline ends. Germline CDR1 and CDR2: MGHRA and YSYEKL. The CDR3 is 16 residues long. The DNA of the CDR3 is TGCGCCAGCAGCCAAGCCCCCTTTTATAGCAATCAGCCCCAGCATTTT. Translating gives CASSQAPFYSNQPQHF.

As regards this clone: One end of the junction varies from germline; a read error may be responsible. CDR3 sequence reads: CSVMIRGVESF. CDR3 DNA sequence: TGCAGCGTCATGATAAGGGGTGTGGAGAGTTTC. V usage is TRBV29-1 and J usage is TRBJ2-7; perhaps TRBD1 as D (5 bases). The CDR3 sequence is 11 residues long. Per the germline V gene, CDR1 is SQVTM and CDR2 is ANQGSEA.

The DNA of the CDR3 is TGTGCCAGCAGTTCCGGTCCCCGGAGGGGTGAGCAGTTCTTC. Translation: CASSSGPRRGEQFF. The rearrangement links TRBV2 to TRBJ2-1, with D possibly matching TRBD2 (6 bases). V dropped 5 bases and J dropped 9 bases, with 17 bases sitting between them. Germline assignment: CDR1 SNHLY and CDR2 FYNNEI. The CDR3 sequence is 14 residues long.

This chain links TRBV4-1 with TRBJ2-7; 10 bases match TRBD1. The V gene end was trimmed by 0 bases and the J gene end by 1 base; junction bases not matched to a gene: 3. This CDR3 spans 16 amino acids. Germline V CDR1 and CDR2: MGHRA, YSYEKL. The CDR3 here is CASSQDPGQGSYEQYF. CDR3 nucleotide sequence: TGCGCCAGCAGCCAAGATCCGGGACAGGGGTCCTACGAGCAGTACTTC.

The chain combines TRBV7-8 with TRBJ1-2; D might be TRBD1 (5 bases). This CDR3 is built from 12 residues. The germline V gene encodes CDR1 SGHVS and CDR2 FQNEAQ. V lost 5 bases and J 5 bases, leaving 9 bases between the germline ends. The CDR3 DNA is TGTGCCAGCAGCCCTGGGGGGTATGGCTACACCTTC. Its protein product is CASSPGGYGYTF. The variable domain in full, with the rest retrieved from reference TRBV7-8 and TRBJ1-2, is GAGVSQSPRYKVAKRGQDVALRCDPISGHVSLFWYQQALGQGPEFLTYFQNEAQLDKSGLPSDRFFAERPEGSVSTLKIQRTQQEDSAVYLCASSPGGYGYTFGSGTRLTVV.

This clone has a handful of counts. V and J are TRBV7-9 and TRBJ1-1; D ambiguous. The CDR3 has 12 amino acids. Germline lookup yields CDR1 SEHNR and CDR2 FQNEAQ (reference sequence). Trimming pared 4 bases from V and 7 bases from J, leaving 10 bases between. The CDR3 nucleotides read TGTGCCAGCAGCTCCCTCGTTCTTGAAGCTTTCTTT. It encodes CASSSLVLEAFF.

The chain carries TRBV19 and TRBJ1-1; perhaps TRBD1 as D (6 bases). The germline V and J ends were trimmed by 0 bases and 1 base, with 9 bases remaining between them. The CDR3 has 15 residues. Germline V lookup: CDR1 LNHDA, CDR2 SQIVND (reference sequence). CDR3 in DNA: TGTGCCAGTAGTATAGAGCAGGGGAAGAACACTGAAGCTTTCTTT. Its translation: CASSIEQGKNTEAFF.

The gene calls are TRBV28 and TRBJ1-2, with no clear D. The ends were cut back, 2 bases at V and 8 bases at J, with 18 bases in the middle. CDR1 and CDR2 from the germline V gene are MDHEN and SYDVKM. This CDR3 is 15 amino acids long. DNA for the CDR3: TGTGCCAGCAGTTTACTAAGGACGAACCTGCAAGGCTACACCTTC. This translates into CASSLLRTNLQGYTF.